One and the same sample provided the 8 T cell receptor beta chains below, sequenced in a study of T cell repertoires in cytomegalovirus infection. One entry per CDR3 protein, called by TCRdb with MiXCR from the reads. This sample has some 180,000 distinct CDR3 sequences; around 20% occur once, and the top ten carry less than 3%. The specimen sequenced was PBMCs. Source of these receptors: a human donor in good health (CMV status not recorded). Some clones in this sample may be carry-over from other donors' samples.

J is TRBJ2-7 and V is TRBV6-2 or TRBV6-3; D is possibly TRBD2 (5 bases). Trimming pared 0 bases from V and 0 bases from J, leaving 12 bases between. There are 16 residues in the CDR3. CDR1 is MNHEY and CDR2 is SVGEGT in the germline V gene. CDR3 in DNA: TGTGCCAGCAGTTACTCCTCGGACTGGAGCTCCTACGAGCAGTACTTC. Protein: CASSYSSDWSSYEQYF.

The table lists this clonotype with many counts. This sequence joins TRBV6-1 and TRBJ1-1; D is perhaps TRBD1 (6 bases). The CDR3 length is 14 residues. CDR1 is MNHNS and CDR2 is SASEGT in the germline V gene. The V and J ends lost 6 bases and 0 bases respectively, with 11 bases between them. CDR3 sequence reads: CASRDRPMNTEAFF. In nucleotides, the CDR3 is TGTGCCAGCAGAGACAGGCCCATGAACACTGAAGCTTTCTTT.

This clonotype appeared many times. The chain recombines TRBV6-2 or TRBV6-3 with TRBJ1-1; tentative D call: TRBD1 (6 bases). Per the germline V gene, CDR1 is MNHEY and CDR2 is SVGEGT. CDR3 length: 18 amino acids. Between the trimmed V and J ends, which lost 2 bases and 0 bases, there was a span of 19 bases. For the CDR3, the DNA is TGTGCCAGCAGTTACCAGATTAGATCGCAGGGGTTGAACACTGAAGCTTTCTTT. As protein: CASSYQIRSQGLNTEAFF.

This clonotype was counted at least ten times. V gene TRBV7-8 combines with J gene TRBJ2-5; no clear D. Germline-derived CDR1 and CDR2 are SGHVS and FQNEAQ. This CDR3 is 17 amino acids long. V was trimmed by 3 bases and J by 5 bases, leaving 22 bases between them. The CDR3: CASSLEPGQLVGETQYF. The CDR3 bases are TGTGCCAGCAGCTTGGAGCCGGGCCAACTCGTCGGGGAGACCCAGTACTTC.

This clonotype has only a few counts. V and J are TRBV28 and TRBJ1-2; 8 nucleotides agree with TRBD1. V gave up 9 bases and J gave up 7 bases; unmatched junction bases: 10. CDR3 size: 13 residues. The germline V gene has CDR1 MDHEN and CDR2 SYDVKM. CDR3 protein: CASGLTGGRGYTF. The CDR3 DNA reads TGTGCCAGTGGGTTAACAGGGGGACGTGGCTACACCTTC.

The chain joins TRBV4-3 to TRBJ2-2; 7 positions agree with TRBD1. Germline CDR1 is LGHNA and CDR2 is YSLEER. The CDR3 runs 15 residues. Trimming took 8 bases from V and 3 from J; bases not matched to a gene: 9. CDR3 sequence reads: CASRQGQDYTGELFF. CDR3 DNA: TGCGCCAGCCGGCAAGGACAGGACTACACCGGGGAGCTGTTTTTT.

This clonotype showed up just a few times. The gene calls are TRBV24-1 and TRBJ1-1; the match to TRBD1 covers 9 bases. CDR1 and CDR2 (germline): KGHDR, SFDVKD. CDR3 length: 15 residues. V shed 4 bases and J 5 bases; nucleotides not matched to a gene: 7. The CDR3 nucleotides are TGTGCCACCAGTGACTCCGGGACAGGGTCGACTGAAGCTTTCTTT. Translated, it gives CATSDSGTGSTEAFF.

CDR3 nucleotides: TGTGCCAGCAGCCTCACCGGGGGGGCGGACTATGGCTACACCTTC. Encoded protein: CASSLTGGADYGYTF. The gene calls are TRBV7-2 and TRBJ1-2; a possible D gene is TRBD1 (6 bases). The V gene lost 5 bases and the J gene lost 3 bases, with 16 bases spanning the gap. The CDR3 is 15 residues long. Germline V gene lookup returns CDR1 SGHTA and CDR2 FQGNSA. Filled out from reference TRBV7-2 and TRBJ1-2, the complete variable domain reads GAGVSQSPSNKVTEKGKDVELRCDPISGHTALYWYRQSLGQGLEFLIYFQGNSAPDKSGLPSDRFSAERTGGSVSTLTIQRTQQEDSAVYLCASSLTGGADYGYTFGSGTRLTVV.